A selection of T cell receptor beta chains follows, all from one sample in a study of cytomegalovirus exposure and HLA in healthy donors. This table comes from immunoSEQ multiplex PCR, and its TCRdb copy is limited to in-frame clones, with some not included. This sample has roughly 130,000 clones, with more than 65% found just once. The sequencing input was PBMCs. Receptors originate from a woman aged 55-70 years in good health and CMV-seropositive. CDR3s leave out the opening cysteine and the closing phenylalanine or tryptophan. Fields, in order: J gene, V gene, CDR3 protein.

TRBJ1-1 TRBV10-2 ASSANRGPNTEAF
TRBJ2-5 TRBV5-6 ASSLGGLTGIQETQY
TRBJ1-6 TRBV18 ASSPDGQLVGPLH
TRBJ1-2 TRBV2 ASSETQGLNYGYT
TRBJ1-1 TRBV28 ASSLNQWGWATEAF
TRBJ1-1 TRBV5-1 ASSLSAGAGGPTEAF
TRBJ2-1 TRBV7-9 SSSPGLNNEQF
TRBJ2-1 TRBV5-1 ASSSRSGGHNEQF
TRBJ2-1 TRBV7-9 SSSPGQF
TRBJ1-6 TRBV27 ASSSEGGGNSPLH
TRBJ1-1 TRBV5-1 ASSWGQGGTEAF
TRBJ1-6 TRBV7-8 ASSYTGIFSYNSPLH
TRBJ2-7 TRBV6-5 ASSHLEGVGYEQY
TRBJ2-7 TRBV6-6 ASSYSAGGRDEQY
TRBJ2-3 TRBV7-6 ASSLGRGSDTQY
TRBJ2-7 TRBV7-9 ASSLGGTRTYEQY